This T cell receptor beta chain was identified in a study of T cells in Graves' hyperthyroidism and ophthalmopathy. This clonotype showed up many times. The study enrolled patients aged 18 to 65 with newly diagnosed hyperthyroidism of under 2 months' duration. Researchers took RNA transcripts and amplified the TCR beta CDR3 regions from them. When the TCR CDR3 underwent first-round RT-PCR, the HTBI primer set was used. Via MiXCR, TCRdb re-called the multiplex PCR reads, giving one row per CDR3 protein. The repertoire holds hundreds of thousands of distinct CDR3 sequences, 14% seen once, with 5.5% to 7.5% in the top ten. This TCR derives from a woman aged 30 to 39 with Graves' hyperthyroidism that later progressed to Graves' ophthalmopathy. Sequencing input: blood.

The CDR3 DNA follows: TGTGCCAGCACCGTGACTAGCGGGAGATCAAATGAGCAGTTCTTC. Translating it yields CASTVTSGRSNEQFF. This chain uses TRBV12-3 or TRBV12-4 with TRBJ2-1; 12 bases agree with TRBD2. This CDR3 region has 15 residues. V lost 7 bases to trimming and J lost 7 bases; unmatched junction nucleotides: 8.